This TCR beta chain was sequenced for a study of CD8 T cells in Susac syndrome. The sequenced target, TCR beta, came from blood CD8+ and CD4+ T cells. The multiple sclerosis control group comprised treatment-naive patients with stable or active relapsing-remitting disease. The CD8+ and CD4+ T cells were negatively isolated, with the TEMRA cells enriched by FACS. Germline CDR1 SEHNR, CDR2 FQNEAQ (reference sequence). This CDR3 has 13 residues. V lost 11 bases to trimming and J lost 6 bases, with 17 bases between them. This clonotype was detected only a few times. RNA was extracted with the RNeasy kit, and a quantity of roughly 0.45 to 1 ug was reverse transcribed using random hexamers. TCR beta CDR3 was amplified by immunoSEQ multiplex PCR. This amplification extended across 54 Vbeta and 13 Jbeta segments. Using its own MiXCR run on the immunoSEQ multiplex PCR reads, TCRdb lists one record per CDR3 protein. The sample contains approximately 76,000 distinct CDR3 sequences, about 94% of which appear only once.

This chain links TRBV7-9 with TRBJ2-1, with D perhaps matching TRBD2 (6 bases). The clonotype comes from a human donor with multiple sclerosis. The source material was CD8+ T cells from PBMCs. CDR3 sequence: CASEGSGSNEQFF. Written as DNA, the CDR3 is TGTGCCTCAGAAGGTAGCGGCAGCAATGAGCAGTTCTTC.